The present TCR beta chain was sequenced within a study of siplizumab effects on memory and regulatory T cells. This clone was picked up one time. CDR1 SGHNT and CDR2 YYREEE come from the germline V gene (reference sequence). The CDR3 runs 12 residues. The germline V and J ends were trimmed by 4 bases and 7 bases, with 12 bases remaining between them. Assay used: immunoSEQ multiplex PCR; TCRdb lists only in-frame clones, some missing. The table shows 75,000 to 100,000 clones, with around 94% occurring only once. Sequencing was performed on non-Treg CD4+ T cells sorted from blood. The chain has TRBV5-4 and TRBJ2-7; possibly TRBD2 for D (6 bases). The TCR originated in a human donor in good health. CDR3 sequence: CASSLSAGEQYF. The CDR3, as DNA: TGTGCCAGCAGCCTGAGTGCGGGGGAGCAGTACTTC.